Below are 25 T cell receptor beta chains sequenced from a single sample in a study of blood T cell repertoires in COVID-19. Profiling relied on immunoSEQ multiplex PCR, and the TCRdb table lists in-frame clones only, not all of them. Seen here are about 350,000 clones, almost 90% observed once, and the top ten hold over 0.9%. Input material: PBMCs or T cells enriched from blood (not recorded which). These receptors all stem from a woman in her twenties or thirties who had been exposed to COVID-19.

This clone was detected only a few times. The same CDR3 is also encoded by other DNA sequences in this sample. CDR3 sequence reads: CASSVGGFDSPLHF. The CDR3 bases are TGTGCCAGCAGCGTAGGAGGATTCGACTCACCCCTCCACTTT. The chain couples TRBV9 to TRBJ1-6; the D is unclear. Germline V CDR1 and CDR2: SGDLS, YYNGEE. V was cut by 0 bases and J by 10 bases, with 11 bases left in between. This CDR3 has 14 residues.

This clone appeared a few times. This chain links TRBV2 with TRBJ1-1; a possible D gene is TRBD1 (6 bases). Germline lookup yields CDR1 SNHLY and CDR2 FYNNEI. The CDR3 is 13 amino acids. The V end lost 8 bases, the J end lost 6 bases, and 16 bases lay between the germline ends. CDR3 nucleotide sequence: TGTGCCAGCGTGTTCGGACAGTTAGCTGAAGCTTTCTTT. This translates into CASVFGQLAEAFF.

The chain has TRBV25-1 and TRBJ2-3, with TRBD1 identical over 7 bases. With 2 bases clipped from V and 2 bases from J, the junction kept 7 bases outside the gene matches. CDR1 and CDR2 from the germline V gene are MGHDK and SYGVNS. The CDR3 has 16 residues. The CDR3 DNA sequence: TGTGCCAGCAGTGAAGACAGGGAGAAGTACACAGATACGCAGTATTTT. Translated: CASSEDREKYTDTQYF.

The V and J genes are TRBV6-6 and TRBJ1-1, with 9 bases identical to TRBD1. This CDR3 has 13 amino acids. The V segment lost 6 bases and the J segment 3 bases; nucleotides outside the gene matches: 2. Germline-derived CDR1 and CDR2 are MNHNY and SVGAGI (reference sequence). The CDR3 protein is CASSGQGYTEAFF. The CDR3 DNA sequence: TGTGCCAGCAGCGGACAGGGGTACACTGAAGCTTTCTTT.

This clone was recorded a few times. The V gene is TRBV19, the J gene TRBJ2-2, with 8 bases that match TRBD2. The germline V gene has CDR1 LNHDA and CDR2 SQIVND (reference sequence). This CDR3 contains 15 residues. V gave up 8 bases and J gave up 0 bases; unmatched junction bases: 5. CDR3 nucleotide sequence: TGTGCCAGTTCACTAGCGGCAACGAACACCGGGGAGCTGTTTTTT. Encoded protein: CASSLAATNTGELFF.

The chain carries TRBV28 and TRBJ1-5; no definite D call. There are 14 residues in the CDR3. The germline V gene has CDR1 MDHEN and CDR2 SYDVKM. Trimming removed 3 bases from V and 4 bases from J, with 10 bases in between. CDR3: CASSFSQKNQPQHF. As DNA, the CDR3 is TGTGCCAGCAGTTTTTCACAGAAGAATCAGCCCCAGCATTTT.

The rearrangement uses TRBV28 and TRBJ2-3; TRBD2 matches at 7 bases. The CDR3 has 14 residues. In germline, CDR1 is MDHEN, CDR2 SYDVKM. Trimming took 3 bases from V and 4 from J; bases not matched to a gene: 4. The CDR3 DNA sequence: TGTGCCAGCAGTTTTCCGGGAGGATCAGATACGCAGTATTTT. Residues: CASSFPGGSDTQYF.

The chain recombines TRBV9 with TRBJ2-7; 11 bases fit TRBD2. Germline values: CDR1 SGDLS, CDR2 YYNGEE. The CDR3 is 15 residues long. V shed 2 bases, J shed 6 bases, and the junction held 7 bases outside the gene matches. The CDR3 protein is CASSVGGLAVFEQYF. In nucleotides, the CDR3 is TGTGCCAGCAGCGTGGGGGGACTAGCGGTATTCGAGCAGTACTTC.

J is TRBJ1-1 and V is TRBV6-5, with a tentative D call TRBD1 (6 bases). V was shortened by 5 bases and J by 0 bases, with 13 bases between the two germline ends. CDR3 length equals 15 residues. Germline loops: CDR1 MNHEY, CDR2 SVGAGI. In DNA, the CDR3 is TGTGCCAGCAGTCCGTGGACAGTTATGAACACTGAAGCTTTCTTT. Amino acids: CASSPWTVMNTEAFF.

The V gene is TRBV27, the J gene TRBJ2-7; 13 nucleotides line up with TRBD2. The CDR3 totals 14 residues. Germline V lookup: CDR1 MNHEY, CDR2 SMNVEV (reference sequence). V dropped 7 bases and J dropped 4; count of bases not matched to a gene: 4. Written as DNA, the CDR3 is TGTGCCAGCACGCCGACTAGCGGGGGGTACGAGCAGTACTTC. It codes for CASTPTSGGYEQYF.

V gene TRBV14 combines with J gene TRBJ1-1, with a possible D match to TRBD1 (6 bases). The CDR3 totals 21 residues. Looked up from germline, CDR1 is SGHDN and CDR2 is FVKESK. Trimming removed 4 bases at V and 1 base at J, with 31 bases between. CDR3 protein: CASSPWTASATSPPPNTEAFF. The CDR3 bases are TGTGCCAGCAGCCCTTGGACAGCTTCGGCCACCTCCCCCCCTCCGAACACTGAAGCTTTCTTT. The full variable domain, completed using reference TRBV14 and TRBJ1-1, is EAGVTQFPSHSVIEKGQTVTLRCDPISGHDNLYWYRRVMGKEIKFLLHFVKESKQDESGMPNNRFLAERTGGTYSTLKVQPAELEDSGVYFCASSPWTASATSPPPNTEAFFGQGTRLTVV.

This chain links TRBV15 with TRBJ2-1; D remains unclear. Germline CDR1 LNHNV, CDR2 YYDKDF (reference sequence). Trimming took 0 bases from V and 16 from J, leaving 13 bases between them. The CDR3 runs 12 residues. CDR3: CATSRDPRRHFF. CDR3 nucleotide sequence: TGTGCCACCAGCAGAGATCCTAGAAGGCATTTCTTC.

V is TRBV28 and J is TRBJ1-2; the D gene is possibly TRBD1 (6 bases). The V and J ends lost 5 bases and 3 bases respectively, with 10 bases between them. The CDR3 has 13 amino acids. Germline CDR1 is MDHEN and CDR2 is SYDVKM. CDR3 residues: CASSPGTYYGYTF. In DNA form, the CDR3 reads TGTGCCAGCAGTCCCGGGACATACTATGGCTACACCTTC.

This chain uses TRBV4-1 with TRBJ2-5; D is perhaps TRBD2 (5 bases). Germline assignment: CDR1 MGHRA and CDR2 YSYEKL. Between the trimmed V and J ends, which lost 0 bases and 5 bases, there was a span of 10 bases. This CDR3 comprises 14 residues. The CDR3 coding sequence is TGCGCCAGCAGCCAAGATGGAAGGGAGGAGACCCAGTACTTC. This translates into CASSQDGREETQYF.

The V call is TRBV15, the J call TRBJ1-2; no definite D call. The germline CDR1 and CDR2 sequences are LNHNV and YYDKDF (reference sequence). The CDR3 is 15 amino acids. V was clipped by 1 base and J by 4 bases, with 13 bases between them. CDR3 residues: CATSRARGLRYGYTF. Here the CDR3 DNA reads TGTGCCACCAGCAGAGCACGGGGTCTTCGCTATGGCTACACCTTC.

The gene calls are TRBV7-2 and TRBJ2-7, with 10 bases lining up with TRBD2. The CDR3 totals 19 residues. Germline lookup yields CDR1 SGHTA and CDR2 FQGNSA. Trimming took 1 base from V and 0 from J; bases not matched to a gene: 12. CDR3 sequence: CASSLDWSGRAIISYEQYF. The CDR3 bases are TGTGCCAGCAGCTTAGACTGGAGCGGGAGGGCGATAATCTCCTACGAGCAGTACTTC.

The chain joins TRBV19 to TRBJ1-2; 9 bases match TRBD1. Losses at the gene ends were 3 bases for V and 2 bases for J; bases not matched to a gene: 4. Germline-derived CDR1 and CDR2 are LNHDA and SQIVND (reference sequence). CDR3 length equals 15 residues. CDR3 sequence: CASSMDRGRNYGYTF. CDR3 sequence (DNA): TGTGCCAGTAGTATGGACAGGGGACGGAACTATGGCTACACCTTC.

This clone appeared a single time. The chain carries TRBV6-5 and TRBJ2-7, with 7 bases fitting TRBD2. Trimming at V came to 5 bases and at J to 5 bases, leaving 6 bases not matched to a gene. The CDR3 is 13 residues long. Germline CDR1 and CDR2: MNHEY and SVGAGI. The CDR3 reads CASSQLARDEQYF. The CDR3 DNA is TGTGCCAGCAGTCAACTAGCGCGCGACGAGCAGTACTTC.

The chain is built from TRBV7-9 and TRBJ2-1, with 7 nucleotides matching TRBD2. CDR1 is SEHNR, CDR2 FQNEAQ, per germline (reference sequence). This CDR3 has 15 residues. The V gene end was trimmed by 3 bases and the J gene end by 7 bases; junction bases not matched to a gene: 9. The CDR3 region has the DNA TGTGCCAGCAGCTTCGGACTAGACCCTGGGAATGAGCAGTTCTTC. This codes for CASSFGLDPGNEQFF.

The V and J genes are TRBV3-1 (or the pseudogene TRBV3-2) and TRBJ2-1; 13 bases map to TRBD2. Trimming at V came to 3 bases and at J to 5 bases, leaving 1 base not matched to a gene. CDR3 length: 15 residues. The germline gives CDR1 LGHDT, CDR2 YNNKEL (reference sequence). The CDR3 protein is CASSHGLAGDNEQFF. CDR3 in DNA: TGTGCCAGCAGCCACGGACTAGCGGGAGACAATGAGCAGTTCTTC.

The rearrangement joins TRBV29-1 to TRBJ2-7; 9 bases fit TRBD1. CDR1 and CDR2 (germline): SQVTM, ANQGSEA. There are 15 residues in the CDR3. Trimming cost V 2 bases and J 4 bases; bases outside gene matches: 9. Here the CDR3 reads CSVEPDGQGIYEQYF. In DNA, the CDR3 is TGCAGCGTTGAACCTGACGGACAGGGGATATACGAGCAGTACTTC.

This clone was seen a handful of times. The V and J genes are TRBV4-2 and TRBJ2-1, with 7 bases lining up with TRBD2. Germline CDR1 is LGHNA and CDR2 is YNFKEQ. The CDR3 runs 17 residues. V was clipped by 0 bases and J by 7 bases; unmatched bases: 12. CDR3 sequence (DNA): TGTGCCAGCAGCCAAGAGCCCGGGACTATCTTGGGGAATGAGCAGTTCTTC. Translation: CASSQEPGTILGNEQFF.

The V and J genes are TRBV5-1 and TRBJ1-2; no clear D. The V gene's germline CDR1 is SGHRS and CDR2 YFSETQ. CDR3 size: 12 residues. Trimming pared 3 bases from V and 4 bases from J, leaving 7 bases between. The CDR3 loop reads CASSSSSYGYTF. The CDR3 DNA is TGCGCCAGCAGCTCCTCCTCCTATGGCTACACCTTC.

This rearrangement joins TRBV28 to TRBJ2-1; D might be TRBD2 (7 bases). The germline V and J ends were trimmed by 7 bases and 0 bases, with 13 bases remaining between them. The CDR3 consists of 15 residues. Germline values: CDR1 MDHEN, CDR2 SYDVKM. CDR3 bases: TGTGCCAGCACCCTGCGGGGGCCCTCCTACAATGAGCAGTTCTTC. Translated: CASTLRGPSYNEQFF.

The V and J genes are TRBV5-1 and TRBJ1-6; 7 bases align to TRBD1. This CDR3 has 14 amino acids. V gave up 0 bases and J gave up 8 bases; unmatched junction bases: 2. Germline CDR1 and CDR2: SGHRS and YFSETQ. CDR3 nucleotides: TGCGCCAGCAGCTTGGGGCAGGGGGATTCACCCCTCCACTTT. Encoded protein: CASSLGQGDSPLHF.